This T cell receptor beta chain derives from a study of response to subunit inactivated influenza vaccine. Study findings and constraints: There was a suggestion from the authors that each seasonal influenza vaccination recruits few new T cells.

Remarks on this clonotype: Its antigen is not known.

A single record per CDR3 protein comes from TCRdb applying MiXCR to the RT-PCR reads. The sample includes around 580,000 distinct CDR3 sequences, 14% of them seen just once. The sequence was collected from a man aged 45-65 years who received an inactivated influenza vaccine. The sample was PBMCs from blood, taken 11 to 12 days after vaccination.

The CDR3 nucleotides are TGCGCCAGCAGCTTGGCGGGACAGGGTCCCCCCTACGAGCAGTACTTC. Its translation: CASSLAGQGPPYEQYF. The chain has TRBV5-1 and TRBJ2-7; 9 bases map to TRBD1. The germline gives CDR1 SGHRS, CDR2 YFSETQ. The CDR3 is 16 residues long. V trimming: 0 bases; J trimming: 2 bases; junction bases outside the gene matches: 6.